These 30 T cell receptor beta chains were sequenced from one sample in a study of cytomegalovirus exposure and HLA in healthy donors. Use of 60 Vbeta and 13 Jbeta primers characterized the PCR. The data were produced by immunoSEQ multiplex PCR, yet TCRdb's version contains in-frame clones alone and is incomplete. The sample includes 200,000 or so clones, around 79% of them seen just once. The source material was PBMCs. These receptors were obtained from a girl aged 2 to 9 in good health and CMV-seronegative.

The chain couples TRBV6-5 to TRBJ2-7; 9 bases are shared with TRBD1. CDR1 MNHEY and CDR2 SVGAGI come from the germline V gene. The CDR3 has 13 amino acids. With V trimmed by 4 bases and J by 7 bases, 5 bases remained unmatched. The CDR3 coding sequence is TGTGCCAGCAGTTGGGGGACAGGGAGAGAGCAGTACTTC. It codes for CASSWGTGREQYF.

The rearrangement joins TRBV5-6 to TRBJ2-7; 9 bases fit TRBD1. CDR3 length: 18 residues. V lost 3 bases to trimming and J lost 9 bases; unmatched junction nucleotides: 22. Per the germline V gene, CDR1 is SGHDT and CDR2 is YYEEEE. The CDR3 DNA is TGTGCCAGCAGCTCGGACAGGGGAGTTGGCGGGTTACCCTACTCGCAGTACTTC. This sequence encodes CASSSDRGVGGLPYSQYF. Combining the CDR3 with reference TRBV5-6 and TRBJ2-7 gives the whole variable domain DAGVTQSPTHLIKTRGQQVTLRCSPKSGHDTVSWYQQALGQGPQFIFQYYEEEERQRGNFPDRFSGHQFPNYSSELNVNALLLGDSALYLCASSSDRGVGGLPYSQYFGPGTRLTVT.

The genes are TRBV5-4 and TRBJ2-7, with unresolved D. V dropped 3 bases and J dropped 0 bases, with 10 bases sitting between them. The CDR3 contains 14 residues. Germline V gives CDR1 SGHNT, CDR2 YYREEE (reference sequence). This chain's CDR3 is CASSSPYSSYEQYF. CDR3 nucleotides: TGTGCCAGCAGCTCGCCCTATAGCTCCTACGAGCAGTACTTC.

This clone was picked up a small number of times. This chain connects TRBV6-5 to TRBJ1-6; 11 bases fit TRBD1. The CDR3 extends over 14 amino acids. CDR1 and CDR2 (germline): MNHEY, SVGAGI. V shed 7 bases, J shed 7 bases, and the junction held 3 bases outside the gene matches. The CDR3 nucleotides are TGTGCCAGCACCCGGGACAGGGGGAATTCACCCCTCCACTTT. This codes for CASTRDRGNSPLHF.

This chain links TRBV6-5 with TRBJ2-2; 7 nucleotides match TRBD2. The CDR3 covers 14 residues. Germline-derived CDR1 and CDR2 are MNHEY and SVGAGI. The trim removed 5 bases at V and 6 bases at J, leaving 6 bases unmatched. The CDR3 nucleotides are TGTGCCAGCAGTGCCAGCGGGACCTCCGGGGAGCTGTTTTTT. It specifies CASSASGTSGELFF.

This clone was counted once. This sequence joins TRBV7-9 and TRBJ1-2, with 11 bases identical to TRBD1. The CDR3 is made up of 15 amino acids. Germline V gene sequence: CDR1 SEHNR, CDR2 FQNEAQ (reference sequence). Trimming removed 0 bases from V and 7 bases from J; junction bases left unmatched: 4. For the CDR3, the DNA is TGTGCCAGCAGCTTAGCGGGGACAGGGGGAAGTGGCTACACCTTC. It codes for CASSLAGTGGSGYTF.

V gene TRBV4-1 combines with J gene TRBJ2-2; no clear D. Trimming took 7 bases from V and 6 from J, leaving 18 bases between them. The CDR3 sequence is 15 residues long. CDR1 is MGHRA and CDR2 is YSYEKL in the germline V gene. The CDR3 region is CASMTTRRIPGELFF. The CDR3 region has the DNA TGCGCCAGCATGACAACCCGTAGGATTCCCGGGGAGCTGTTTTTT.

The rearrangement uses TRBV7-2 and TRBJ2-1; 13 positions agree with TRBD2. Germline CDR1 is SGHTA and CDR2 is FQGNSA. The CDR3 is made up of 16 amino acids. J lost 4 bases, V lost 4 bases, and 4 bases had no gene match. For the CDR3, the DNA is TGTGCCAGCAGCTCGGGACTAGCGGGGTTATACAATGAGCAGTTCTTC. It codes for CASSSGLAGLYNEQFF.

This clone occurred once. J is TRBJ2-5 and V is TRBV6-6; weak D call: TRBD1 (5 bases). V lost 6 bases and J 5 bases, leaving 22 bases between the germline ends. CDR3 length: 16 residues. Germline CDR1 is MNHNY and CDR2 is SVGAGI (reference sequence). This CDR3 is CASSYVPDKQSETQYF. The CDR3 DNA follows: TGTGCCAGCAGCTACGTACCGGACAAGCAATCGGAGACCCAGTACTTC.

The chain is built from TRBV10-3 and TRBJ2-7; 8 bases match TRBD1. Trimming took 10 bases from V and 6 from J; bases not matched to a gene: 14. This CDR3 spans 14 amino acids. Germline V gene sequence: CDR1 ENHRY, CDR2 SYGVKD. CDR3 loop: CASTGQVGRREQYF. The CDR3 nucleotides are TGTGCCAGTACGGGACAGGTAGGACGTCGCGAGCAGTACTTC.

About this clone: This sample includes further DNA sequences coding for the same CDR3. This sequence joins TRBV19 and TRBJ1-1; D possibly corresponds to TRBD1 (5 bases). CDR3 size: 13 residues. V lost 3 bases and J 5 bases, leaving 10 bases between the germline ends. Germline V gene lookup returns CDR1 LNHDA and CDR2 SQIVND (reference sequence). The CDR3 DNA reads TGTGCCAGTAGTATTGGACGGGGGACTGAAGCTTTCTTT. Its translation is CASSIGRGTEAFF. The entire variable domain, with the rest obtained from reference TRBV19 and TRBJ1-1, is as follows: DGGITQSPKYLFRKEGQNVTLSCEQNLNHDAMYWYRQDPGQGLRLIYYSQIVNDFQKGDIAEGYSVSREKKESFPLTVTSAQKNPTAFYLCASSIGRGTEAFFGQGTRLTVV.

The chain combines TRBV19 with TRBJ1-3; the D gene is possibly TRBD1 (5 bases). Trimming left V 6 bases short and J 3 bases short, with 9 bases between. Per the germline V gene, CDR1 is LNHDA and CDR2 is SQIVND (reference sequence). There are 13 residues in the CDR3. CDR3 sequence reads: CASSRGYGNTIYF. The DNA of the CDR3 is TGTGCCAGTAGCCGGGGGTATGGAAACACCATATATTTT.

The chain combines TRBV7-2 with TRBJ2-7, with 9 bases that match TRBD2. V dropped 2 bases and J dropped 3; count of bases not matched to a gene: 11. Germline loops: CDR1 SGHTA, CDR2 FQGNSA. The CDR3 extends over 17 amino acids. CDR3 nucleotides: TGTGCCAGCAGCTTATTGTTAGCGGGGGCCTTAAGCTACGAGCAGTACTTC. Translating gives CASSLLLAGALSYEQYF.

The sample holds a few counts of this clone. This rearrangement joins TRBV5-6 to TRBJ1-2, with D hard to call. From germline, CDR1 is SGHDT and CDR2 YYEEEE. V was pared by 0 bases and J by 0 bases, with 12 bases between. CDR3 length: 16 residues. CDR3 DNA sequence: TGTGCCAGCAGCTTGGTCGGAGGGAAAACTAACTATGGCTACACCTTC. Amino acids: CASSLVGGKTNYGYTF.

V and J are TRBV6-5 and TRBJ1-4; TRBD1 is a possible D gene (5 bases). V shed 8 bases and J shed 7 bases, with 20 bases lying between them. Germline lookup yields CDR1 MNHEY and CDR2 SVGAGI. CDR3 size: 15 residues. The CDR3: CASANRDFYTEKLFF. In DNA form, the CDR3 reads TGTGCCAGCGCTAACCGGGACTTTTACACTGAAAAACTGTTTTTT.

The chain carries TRBV5-1 and TRBJ2-4; 8 bases map to TRBD2. The CDR3 is 15 residues long. Per the germline V gene, CDR1 is SGHRS and CDR2 is YFSETQ. V lost 6 bases, J lost 1 base, and 6 bases stayed unmatched. DNA for the CDR3: TGCGCCAGCAACCGGGGGGGGAGTGCCAAAAACATTCAGTACTTC. It translates to CASNRGGSAKNIQYF.

The gene calls are TRBV7-9 and TRBJ1-3; D gene ambiguous. The germline V gene encodes CDR1 SEHNR and CDR2 FQNEAQ (reference sequence). The CDR3 has 17 residues. Trimming cost V 0 bases and J 4 bases, with 16 bases left between them. The CDR3 loop reads CASSLASTAYRGNTIYF. The CDR3 DNA follows: TGTGCCAGCAGCTTAGCCTCGACTGCGTATCGGGGAAACACCATATATTTT.

This chain links TRBV6-5 with TRBJ2-1, with no clear D. V dropped 2 bases and J dropped 7 bases, with 9 bases sitting between them. The CDR3 length is 13 residues. Germline loops: CDR1 MNHEY, CDR2 SVGAGI. The chain's CDR3 is CASSYQPGNEQFF. The CDR3, as DNA: TGTGCCAGCAGTTACCAACCAGGAAATGAGCAGTTCTTC.

The genes are TRBV12-5 and TRBJ2-1; 8 bases are shared with TRBD1. Germline V gives CDR1 LGHNT, CDR2 FRNRAP. Trimming removed 4 bases from V and 6 bases from J; junction bases left unmatched: 17. This CDR3 comprises 18 residues. Written as DNA, the CDR3 is TGTGCTAGTGGTTCCTTAGACTACCCGGGACAGGAGCTCAATGAGCAGTTCTTC. Its protein product is CASGSLDYPGQELNEQFF.

The chain employs TRBV27 and TRBJ1-5, with D possibly being TRBD1 (5 bases). Germline lookup yields CDR1 MNHEY and CDR2 SMNVEV (reference sequence). V was trimmed by 6 bases and J by 6 bases, leaving 12 bases between them. This CDR3 comprises 13 residues. CDR3 amino acids: CASSPGIGQPQHF. Written as DNA, the CDR3 is TGTGCCAGCAGCCCAGGGATCGGTCAGCCCCAGCATTTT.

The V gene is TRBV7-6, the J gene TRBJ1-1, with a possible D match to TRBD1 (6 bases). Germline V gene data show CDR1 as SGHVS and CDR2 as FNYEAQ. This CDR3 has 15 residues. Between the trimmed V and J ends, which lost 4 bases and 0 bases, there was a span of 12 bases. This chain's CDR3 is CASSSITGLNTEAFF. The DNA for the CDR3 is TGTGCCAGCAGCTCTATAACAGGGTTGAACACTGAAGCTTTCTTT.

The chain uses TRBV6-1 and TRBJ1-1; TRBD1 might be the D (6 bases). Germline values: CDR1 MNHNS, CDR2 SASEGT. V shed 6 bases and J shed 0 bases, with 8 bases lying between them. This CDR3 is 13 amino acids long. The CDR3 coding sequence is TGTGCCAGCAGCAGGGGAGTGAACACTGAAGCTTTCTTT. Its translation: CASSRGVNTEAFF.

V usage is TRBV5-6 and J usage is TRBJ2-1; D is unclear. The CDR3 has 15 amino acids. V was pared by 3 bases and J by 4 bases, with 14 bases between. The germline V gene has CDR1 SGHDT and CDR2 YYEEEE. The DNA for the CDR3 is TGTGCCAGCAGCTGGTCGAACTCTTATTACAATGAGCAGTTCTTC. Amino acid sequence: CASSWSNSYYNEQFF.

The genes are TRBV5-1 and TRBJ2-7; 9 bases match TRBD2. V was pared by 0 bases and J by 7 bases, with 8 bases of the junction left unmatched. The germline CDR1 and CDR2 sequences are SGHRS and YFSETQ. The CDR3 spans 15 residues. CDR3 sequence reads: CASSLAAGGPDEQYF. In DNA, the CDR3 is TGCGCCAGCAGCTTGGCGGCGGGGGGGCCTGATGAGCAGTACTTC.

V is TRBV4-1 and J is TRBJ1-2, with 8 bases identical to TRBD1. Unmatched junction bases numbered 4, after V lost 2 bases and J lost 5 bases. This CDR3 comprises 14 residues. Germline V gives CDR1 MGHRA, CDR2 YSYEKL. The CDR3 is CASSQSQGGYGYTF. The CDR3 DNA reads TGCGCCAGCAGCCAATCACAGGGGGGATATGGCTACACCTTC.

The V and J genes are TRBV25-1 and TRBJ2-1; D might be TRBD2 (5 bases). Germline V lookup: CDR1 MGHDK, CDR2 SYGVNS. The CDR3 is made up of 14 amino acids. Deletions cut 6 bases from V and 0 bases from J, with 9 bases between. The CDR3 coding sequence is TGTGCCAGCAGAAGGGAGAGCTCCTACAATGAGCAGTTCTTC. Residues: CASRRESSYNEQFF.

The chain links TRBV21-1 to TRBJ1-4; the table calls TRBD1, which could not be checked here. TRBV21-1 is noted as a pseudogene. CDR3 size: 18 residues. The CDR3 bases are TGTGCCAGCAGCAATTGCCGGGGACAGGGAGGAAAGAATGAAAAACTGTTTTTT. The encoded protein is CASSNCRGQGGKNEKLFF.

The rearrangement uses TRBV4-1 and TRBJ2-7; 7 bases are shared with TRBD1. The trim removed 4 bases at V and 3 bases at J, leaving 6 bases unmatched. The CDR3 runs to 14 residues. CDR1 and CDR2 (germline): MGHRA, YSYEKL. The CDR3 nucleotides are TGCGCCAGCAGCCCGAATTACAGGGGCTACGAGCAGTACTTC. Translating it yields CASSPNYRGYEQYF.

The CDR3 DNA sequence: TGTGCCAGCAGCTATCTCTACGAGCAGTACTTC. This translates into CASSYLYEQYF. The rearrangement uses TRBV11-2 and TRBJ2-7; unclear D gene. Germline CDR1 and CDR2: SGHAT and FQNNGV. V lost 4 bases, J lost 3 bases, and 4 bases lay in between. The CDR3 contains 11 residues.

This chain uses TRBV5-4 with TRBJ1-1; D unclear. V lost 0 bases to trimming and J lost 2 bases, with 11 bases between them. The CDR3 extends over 15 amino acids. CDR1 and CDR2 (germline): SGHNT, YYREEE (reference sequence). CDR3 residues: CASSLDSSKNTEAFF. The CDR3 DNA sequence: TGTGCCAGCAGCTTGGACAGCTCTAAAAACACTGAAGCTTTCTTT.